This T cell receptor beta chain is from a study of high-grade serous ovarian cancer treatment subgroups. Study summary: Samples averaged around 14,000 reads and several thousand unique TCR beta rearrangements.

Tumor samples were taken before definitive surgery or chemotherapy. Germline V gives CDR1 MDHEN, CDR2 SYDVKM. J lost 2 bases, V lost 9 bases, and 3 bases had no gene match. This CDR3 spans 13 amino acids. Notes on the study in general: Repertoire analysis covered CDR3 alone, not CDR1 or CDR2. Same-patient tumor repertoires overlapped at about 0.11 to 0.8; different patients barely overlapped. TCR relatedness rose with neoantigen level and trended with mutation load.

For this clone: Its antigen remains unknown.

TCRdb keeps only in-frame clones here, not all; method: immunoSEQ multiplex PCR. The sample comprises roughly 3,100 clones, about 80% of which are singletons, and 8% to 10% rests with the top ten. This clonotype originated in a human donor with high-grade serous ovarian cancer. The chain employs TRBV28 and TRBJ2-7; 11 bases match TRBD2. The sample comprised tumor tissue. The CDR3 coding sequence is TGTGCCAGTACTAGCGGGGGACCCTACGAGCAGTACTTC. This translates into CASTSGGPYEQYF.